The clone carrying this T cell receptor (beta chain) was counted a few times. Antigen unknown. The source of the sample is a study of T-cell reconstitution after alpha-beta-depleted transplantation in children. Study outcomes and limitations: About two months after transplant, alpha-beta T cells reportedly came from several hundred expanded graft clones. At one year after transplant, newly produced T cells mostly accounted for T-cell counts and diversity. At day 60, the high TCRbeta diversity found in some patients originated from recipient T cells and thymic progenitors that had survived.

Unique molecular identifiers were used in preparing the TCRbeta library. A single record per CDR3 protein comes from TCRdb applying MiXCR to the PCR reads. The profile covers under 850,000 distinct CDR3 sequences, with around 12% appearing a single time and approximately 0.8% taken by the ten largest. The starting material was PBMCs, obtained before TCRalphabeta/CD19-depleted stem cell transplant. This receptor was taken from a girl aged 2-9 years with congenital amegakaryocytic thrombocytopenia, due to receive a stem cell transplant.

The DNA for the CDR3 is TGCGCCAGCAGCCAAGTGATGCGGGAAGAAGATACGCAGTATTTT. Amino acid sequence: CASSQVMREEDTQYF. V and J are TRBV4-1 and TRBJ2-3, with D possibly being TRBD2 (6 bases). V gave up 1 base and J gave up 5 bases, with 13 bases separating them. This CDR3 is 15 amino acids long. The germline gives CDR1 MGHRA, CDR2 YSYEKL.